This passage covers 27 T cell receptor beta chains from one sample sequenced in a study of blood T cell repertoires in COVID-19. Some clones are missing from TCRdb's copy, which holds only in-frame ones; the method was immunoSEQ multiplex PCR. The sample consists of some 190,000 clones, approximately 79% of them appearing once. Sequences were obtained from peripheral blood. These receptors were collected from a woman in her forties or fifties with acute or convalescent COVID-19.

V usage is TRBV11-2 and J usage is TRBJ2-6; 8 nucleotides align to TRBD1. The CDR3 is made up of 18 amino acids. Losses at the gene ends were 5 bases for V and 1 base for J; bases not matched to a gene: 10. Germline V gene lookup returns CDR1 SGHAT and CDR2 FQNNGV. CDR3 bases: TGTGCCAGCAGCGCGACCCAGGGGGCAACGTCTGGGGCCAACGTCCTGACTTTC. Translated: CASSATQGATSGANVLTF.

CDR3: CASTKNRGQGEGYTF. As DNA, the CDR3 is TGTGCCAGCACTAAAAACCGGGGACAGGGAGAAGGCTACACCTTC. The genes are TRBV6-5 and TRBJ1-2; 9 nucleotides align to TRBD1. CDR1 and CDR2 from the germline V gene are MNHEY and SVGAGI. V lost 7 bases, J lost 8 bases, and 14 bases stayed unmatched. The CDR3 is made up of 15 amino acids.

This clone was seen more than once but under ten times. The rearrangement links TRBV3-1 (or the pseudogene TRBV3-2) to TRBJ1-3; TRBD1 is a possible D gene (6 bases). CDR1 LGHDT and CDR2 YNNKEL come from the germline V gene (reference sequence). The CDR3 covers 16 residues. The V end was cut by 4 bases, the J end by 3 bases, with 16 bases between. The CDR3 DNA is TGTGCCAGCAGCCCCCGGGGGGGGGCGCGTGGAAACACCATATATTTT. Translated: CASSPRGGARGNTIYF.

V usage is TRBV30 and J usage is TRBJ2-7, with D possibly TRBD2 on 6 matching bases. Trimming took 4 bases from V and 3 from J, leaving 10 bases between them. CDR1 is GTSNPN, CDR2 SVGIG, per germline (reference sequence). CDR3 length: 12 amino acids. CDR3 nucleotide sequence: TGTGCCTGGACGCGGGGCAGCTACGAGCAGTACTTC. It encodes CAWTRGSYEQYF.

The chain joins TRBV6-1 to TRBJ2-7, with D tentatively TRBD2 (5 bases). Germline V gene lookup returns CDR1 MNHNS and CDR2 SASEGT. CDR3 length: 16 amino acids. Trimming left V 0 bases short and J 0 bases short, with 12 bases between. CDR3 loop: CASSEAASIGSYEQYF. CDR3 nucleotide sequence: TGTGCCAGCAGTGAAGCTGCTAGCATTGGCTCCTACGAGCAGTACTTC.

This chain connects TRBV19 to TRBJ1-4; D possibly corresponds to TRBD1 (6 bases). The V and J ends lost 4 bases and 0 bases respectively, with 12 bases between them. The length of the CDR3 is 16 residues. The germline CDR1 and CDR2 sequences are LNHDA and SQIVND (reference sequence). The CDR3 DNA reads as TGTGCCAGTAGTAATCGGGGACATGCAACTAATGAAAAACTGTTTTTT. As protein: CASSNRGHATNEKLFF.

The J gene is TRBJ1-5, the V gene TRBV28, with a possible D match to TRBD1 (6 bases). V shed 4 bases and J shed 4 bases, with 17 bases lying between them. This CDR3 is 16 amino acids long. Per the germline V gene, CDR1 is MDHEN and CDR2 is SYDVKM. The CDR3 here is CASSSGAGPGNQPQHF. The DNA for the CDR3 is TGTGCCAGCAGTTCAGGGGCCGGGCCGGGGAATCAGCCCCAGCATTTT.

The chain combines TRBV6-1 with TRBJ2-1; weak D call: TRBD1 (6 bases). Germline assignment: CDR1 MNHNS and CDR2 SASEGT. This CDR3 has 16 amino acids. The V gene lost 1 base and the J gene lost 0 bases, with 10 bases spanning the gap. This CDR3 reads CASSEGRGRSYNEQFF. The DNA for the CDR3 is TGTGCCAGCAGTGAAGGCAGGGGACGCTCCTACAATGAGCAGTTCTTC.

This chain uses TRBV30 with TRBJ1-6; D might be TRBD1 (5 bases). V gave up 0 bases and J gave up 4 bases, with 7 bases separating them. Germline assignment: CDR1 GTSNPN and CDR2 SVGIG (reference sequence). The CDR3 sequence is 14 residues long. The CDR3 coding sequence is TGTGCCTGGAGTGTAGGACATTATAATTCACCCCTCCACTTT. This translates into CAWSVGHYNSPLHF.

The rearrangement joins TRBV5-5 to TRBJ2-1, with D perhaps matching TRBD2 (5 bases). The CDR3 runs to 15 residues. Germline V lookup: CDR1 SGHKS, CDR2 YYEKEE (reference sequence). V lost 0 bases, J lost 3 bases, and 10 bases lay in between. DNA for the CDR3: TGTGCCAGCAGCTTGGGACGTCGGGACTACAATGAGCAGTTCTTC. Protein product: CASSLGRRDYNEQFF.

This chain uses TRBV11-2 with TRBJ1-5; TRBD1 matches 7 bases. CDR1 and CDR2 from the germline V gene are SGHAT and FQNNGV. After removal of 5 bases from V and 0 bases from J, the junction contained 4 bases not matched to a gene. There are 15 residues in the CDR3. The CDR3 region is CASSQGQDSNQPQHF. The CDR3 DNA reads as TGTGCCAGCAGCCAAGGACAGGATAGCAATCAGCCCCAGCATTTT.

DNA of the CDR3: TGTGCCAGTAGTATAGGAACTCCTCGCAATGAGCAGTTCTTC. Its protein is CASSIGTPRNEQFF. This chain uses TRBV19 with TRBJ2-1, with D uncertain. In germline, CDR1 is LNHDA, CDR2 SQIVND (reference sequence). This CDR3 has 14 residues. Deletions cut 1 base from V and 6 bases from J, with 10 bases between.

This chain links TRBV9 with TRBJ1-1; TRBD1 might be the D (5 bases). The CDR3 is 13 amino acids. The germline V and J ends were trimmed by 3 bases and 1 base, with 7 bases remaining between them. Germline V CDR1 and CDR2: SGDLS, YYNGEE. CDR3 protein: CASSAQGNTEAFF. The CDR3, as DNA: TGTGCCAGCAGCGCCCAGGGGAACACTGAAGCTTTCTTT. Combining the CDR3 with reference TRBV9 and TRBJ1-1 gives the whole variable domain DSGVTQTPKHLITATGQRVTLRCSPRSGDLSVYWYQQSLDQGLQFLIQYYNGEERAKGNILERFSAQQFPDLHSELNLSSLELGDSALYFCASSAQGNTEAFFGQGTRLTVV.

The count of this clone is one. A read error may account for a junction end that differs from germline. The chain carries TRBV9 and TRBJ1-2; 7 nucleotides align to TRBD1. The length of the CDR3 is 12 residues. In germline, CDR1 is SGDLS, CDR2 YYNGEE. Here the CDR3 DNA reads TGTGCCAGCAGCGTCCCCCGGGACAGCTTCGCCTTC. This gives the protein CASSVPRDSFAF.

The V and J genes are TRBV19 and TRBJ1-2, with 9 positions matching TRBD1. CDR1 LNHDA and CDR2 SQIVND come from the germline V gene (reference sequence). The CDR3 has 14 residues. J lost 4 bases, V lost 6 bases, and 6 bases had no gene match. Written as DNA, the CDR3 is TGTGCCAGTAGGCGACAGGGGGACGGCTATGGCTACACCTTC. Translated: CASRRQGDGYGYTF.

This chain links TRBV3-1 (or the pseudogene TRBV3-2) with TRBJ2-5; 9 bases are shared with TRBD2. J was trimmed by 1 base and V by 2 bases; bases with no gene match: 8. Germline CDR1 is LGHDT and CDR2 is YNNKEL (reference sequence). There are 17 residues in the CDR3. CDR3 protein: CASSQLAGTSSQETQYF. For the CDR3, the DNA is TGTGCCAGCAGCCAACTCGCCGGGACTAGCAGCCAAGAGACCCAGTACTTC.

CDR3 in DNA: TGTGCCAGCAGCCAGGAGGCCCGCGCCGGCGGAAACACCATATATTTT. The encoded protein is CASSQEARAGGNTIYF. This chain links TRBV14 with TRBJ1-3; the D is unclear. The CDR3 has 16 amino acids. The V gene lost 3 bases and the J gene lost 4 bases, with 16 bases spanning the gap. Germline-derived CDR1 and CDR2 are SGHDN and FVKESK.

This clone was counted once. The CDR3 DNA is TGTGCCAGCAGCGTAGGCAGGGGGCTAACGAACACCGGGGAGCTGTTTTTT. Amino acid sequence: CASSVGRGLTNTGELFF. The chain uses TRBV9 and TRBJ2-2, with TRBD1 identical over 8 bases. The CDR3 consists of 17 residues. Germline CDR1 and CDR2: SGDLS and YYNGEE. J gave up 0 bases and V 0 bases, and 4 bases lay outside the gene matches.

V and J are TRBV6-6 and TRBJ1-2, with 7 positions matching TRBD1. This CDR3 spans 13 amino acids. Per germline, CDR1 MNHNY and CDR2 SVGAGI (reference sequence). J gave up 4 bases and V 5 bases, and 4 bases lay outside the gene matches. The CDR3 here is CASSPTGTYGYTF. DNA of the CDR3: TGTGCCAGCAGTCCGACAGGGACCTATGGCTACACCTTC.

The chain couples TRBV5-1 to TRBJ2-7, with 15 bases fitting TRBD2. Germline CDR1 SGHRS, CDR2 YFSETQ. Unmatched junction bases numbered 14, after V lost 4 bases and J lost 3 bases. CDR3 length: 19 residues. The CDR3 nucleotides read TGCGCCAGCAGCCCCGGACTAGCGGGGGGGGCCAAAAGCCACTACGAGCAGTACTTC. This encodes CASSPGLAGGAKSHYEQYF.

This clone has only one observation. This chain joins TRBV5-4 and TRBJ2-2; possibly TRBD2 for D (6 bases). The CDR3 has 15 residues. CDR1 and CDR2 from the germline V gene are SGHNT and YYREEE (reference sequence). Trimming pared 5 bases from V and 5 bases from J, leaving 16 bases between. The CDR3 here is CASSPFSGGTGELFF. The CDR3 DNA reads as TGTGCCAGCAGTCCTTTTAGCGGCGGGACCGGGGAGCTGTTTTTT.

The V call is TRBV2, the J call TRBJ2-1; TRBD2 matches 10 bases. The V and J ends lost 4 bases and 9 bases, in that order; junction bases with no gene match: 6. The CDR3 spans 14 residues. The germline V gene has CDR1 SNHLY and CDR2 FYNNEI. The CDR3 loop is CASSGDSGRTEQFF. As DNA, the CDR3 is TGTGCCAGCAGTGGGGATAGCGGGAGGACTGAGCAGTTCTTC.

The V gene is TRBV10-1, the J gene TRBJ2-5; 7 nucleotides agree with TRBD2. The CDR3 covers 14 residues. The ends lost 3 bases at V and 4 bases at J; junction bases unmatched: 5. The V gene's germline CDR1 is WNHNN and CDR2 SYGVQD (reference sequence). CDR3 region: CASSDPREGETQYF. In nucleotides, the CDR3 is TGCGCCAGCAGTGACCCGAGGGAGGGAGAGACCCAGTACTTC.

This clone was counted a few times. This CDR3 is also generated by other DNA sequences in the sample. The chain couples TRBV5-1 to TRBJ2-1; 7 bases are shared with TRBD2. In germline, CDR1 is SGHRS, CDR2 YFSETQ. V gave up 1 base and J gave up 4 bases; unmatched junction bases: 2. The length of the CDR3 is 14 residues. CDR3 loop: CASSLSGGYNEQFF. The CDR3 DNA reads TGCGCCAGCAGCTTGTCGGGGGGATACAATGAGCAGTTCTTC.

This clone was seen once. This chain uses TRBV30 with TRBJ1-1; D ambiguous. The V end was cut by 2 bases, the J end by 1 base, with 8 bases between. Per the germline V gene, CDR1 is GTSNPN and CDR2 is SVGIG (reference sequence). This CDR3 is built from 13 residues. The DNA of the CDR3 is TGTGCCTGGAGTTATAGTAGGAACACTGAAGCTTTCTTT. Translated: CAWSYSRNTEAFF.

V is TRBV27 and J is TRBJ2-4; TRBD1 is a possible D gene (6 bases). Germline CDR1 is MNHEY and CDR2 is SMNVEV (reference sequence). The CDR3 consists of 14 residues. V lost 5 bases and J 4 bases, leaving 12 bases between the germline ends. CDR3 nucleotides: TGTGCCAGCAGTCCCGGGGACAAGAAAAACATTCAGTACTTC. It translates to CASSPGDKKNIQYF.

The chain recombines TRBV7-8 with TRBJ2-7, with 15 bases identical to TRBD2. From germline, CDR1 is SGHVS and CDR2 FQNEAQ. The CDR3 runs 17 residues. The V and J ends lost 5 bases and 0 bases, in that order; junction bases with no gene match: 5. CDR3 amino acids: CASSLGLAGGSSYEQYF. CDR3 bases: TGTGCCAGCAGCCTGGGACTAGCGGGAGGCTCCTCCTACGAGCAGTACTTC.